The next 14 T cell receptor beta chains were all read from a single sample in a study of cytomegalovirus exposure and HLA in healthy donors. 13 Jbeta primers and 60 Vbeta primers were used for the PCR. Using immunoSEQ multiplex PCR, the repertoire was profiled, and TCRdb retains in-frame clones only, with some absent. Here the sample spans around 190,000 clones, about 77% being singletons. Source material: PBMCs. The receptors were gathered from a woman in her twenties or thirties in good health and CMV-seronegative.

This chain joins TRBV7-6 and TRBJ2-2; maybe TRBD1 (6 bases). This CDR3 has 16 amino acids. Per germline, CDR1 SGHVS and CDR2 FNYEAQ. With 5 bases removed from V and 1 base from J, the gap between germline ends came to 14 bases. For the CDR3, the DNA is TGTGCCAGCAGCCCGAGGACAGCCATGAACACCGGGGAGCTGTTTTTT. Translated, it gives CASSPRTAMNTGELFF.

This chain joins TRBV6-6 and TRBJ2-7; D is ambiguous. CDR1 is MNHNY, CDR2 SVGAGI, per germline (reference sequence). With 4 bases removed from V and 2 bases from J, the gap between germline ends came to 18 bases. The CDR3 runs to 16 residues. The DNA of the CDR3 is TGTGCCAGCAGTTTACGCGGCGGCGCCGGAACCTACGAGCAGTACTTC. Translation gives CASSLRGGAGTYEQYF.

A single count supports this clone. In DNA form, the CDR3 reads TGCGCCAGCAGCCCCGCTCAGATTAGCGAAAAACTGTTTTTT. This translates into CASSPAQISEKLFF. The chain couples TRBV4-1 to TRBJ1-4; D gene ambiguous. Germline CDR1 and CDR2: MGHRA and YSYEKL. Trimming shortened V by 4 bases and J by 8 bases, and 14 bases separated the two germline ends. The CDR3 extends over 14 amino acids.

In DNA form, the CDR3 reads TGTGCCAGCCGTCCCGGGGGGCTCGGGGATACGCAGTATTTT. Translation gives CASRPGGLGDTQYF. The chain employs TRBV6-5 and TRBJ2-3; perhaps TRBD2 as D (7 bases). This CDR3 spans 14 amino acids. Germline CDR1 reads MNHEY; CDR2 reads SVGAGI. V lost 8 bases and J lost 6, with 18 bases in between.

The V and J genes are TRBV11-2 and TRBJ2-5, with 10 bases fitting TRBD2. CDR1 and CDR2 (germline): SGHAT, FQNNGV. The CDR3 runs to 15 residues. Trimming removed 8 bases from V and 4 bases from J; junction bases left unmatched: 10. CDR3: CASLAAGGPGETQYF. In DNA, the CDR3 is TGTGCCAGCCTAGCAGCGGGAGGGCCGGGAGAGACCCAGTACTTC.

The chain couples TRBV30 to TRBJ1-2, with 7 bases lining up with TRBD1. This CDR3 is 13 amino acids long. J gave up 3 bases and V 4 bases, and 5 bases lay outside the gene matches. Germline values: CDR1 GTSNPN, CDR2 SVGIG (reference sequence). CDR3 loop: CAWTDRDHYGYTF. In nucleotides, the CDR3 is TGTGCCTGGACTGACAGGGATCACTATGGCTACACCTTC.

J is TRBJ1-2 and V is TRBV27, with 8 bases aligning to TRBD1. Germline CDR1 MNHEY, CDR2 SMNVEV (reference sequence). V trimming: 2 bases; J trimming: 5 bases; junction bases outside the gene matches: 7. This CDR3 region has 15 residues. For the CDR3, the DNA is TGTGCCAGCAGTTTAGGGCAGGGGGCTCGATATGGCTACACCTTC. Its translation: CASSLGQGARYGYTF.

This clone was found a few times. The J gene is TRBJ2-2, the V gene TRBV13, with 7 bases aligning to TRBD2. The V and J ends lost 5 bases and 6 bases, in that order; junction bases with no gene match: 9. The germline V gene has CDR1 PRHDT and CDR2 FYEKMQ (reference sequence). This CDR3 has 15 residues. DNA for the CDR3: TGTGCCAGCAGCACCGCCTTGGGGGGGGCCGGGGAGCTGTTTTTT. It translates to CASSTALGGAGELFF.

CDR3 DNA sequence: TGTGCCAGCAGCCAAACTAAGCGGCCTATTGGCACAGATACGCAGTATTTT. Amino acids: CASSQTKRPIGTDTQYF. The chain combines TRBV9 with TRBJ2-3; perhaps TRBD2 as D (5 bases). Germline assignment: CDR1 SGDLS and CDR2 YYNGEE. Between the trimmed V and J ends, which lost 4 bases and 1 base, there was a span of 19 bases. CDR3 size: 17 residues.

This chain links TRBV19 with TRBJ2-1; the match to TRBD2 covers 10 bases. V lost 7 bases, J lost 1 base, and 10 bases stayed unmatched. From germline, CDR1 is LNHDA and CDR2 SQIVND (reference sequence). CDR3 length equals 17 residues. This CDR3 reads CASTRFSGGVSYNEQFF. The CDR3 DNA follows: TGTGCCAGTACCCGCTTCAGCGGGGGGGTTTCCTACAATGAGCAGTTCTTC. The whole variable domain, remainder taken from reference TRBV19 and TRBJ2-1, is DGGITQSPKYLFRKEGQNVTLSCEQNLNHDAMYWYRQDPGQGLRLIYYSQIVNDFQKGDIAEGYSVSREKKESFPLTVTSAQKNPTAFYLCASTRFSGGVSYNEQFFGPGTRLTVL.

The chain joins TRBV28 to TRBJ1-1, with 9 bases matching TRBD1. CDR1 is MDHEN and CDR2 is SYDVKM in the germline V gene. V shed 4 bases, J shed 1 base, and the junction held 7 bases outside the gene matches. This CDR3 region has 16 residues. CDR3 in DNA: TGTGCCAGCAGTTCCCGACGGGACAGGGCGAACACTGAAGCTTTCTTT. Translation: CASSSRRDRANTEAFF.

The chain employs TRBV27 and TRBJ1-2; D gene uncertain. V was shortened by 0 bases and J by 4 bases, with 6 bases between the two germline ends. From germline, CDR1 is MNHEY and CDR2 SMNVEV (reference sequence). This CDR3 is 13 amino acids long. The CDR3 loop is CASSLSTAYGYTF. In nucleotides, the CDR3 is TGTGCCAGCAGTTTATCAACAGCCTATGGCTACACCTTC.

In nucleotides, the CDR3 is TGTGCCAGCGGACTTTTAGGAAGAGGGTATGACCTCTACGAGCAGTACTTC. Its protein is CASGLLGRGYDLYEQYF. This chain links TRBV7-9 with TRBJ2-7; D perhaps matches TRBD2 (5 bases). CDR3 length equals 17 residues. Trimming pared 8 bases from V and 3 bases from J, leaving 26 bases between. Germline CDR1 is SEHNR and CDR2 is FQNEAQ (reference sequence).

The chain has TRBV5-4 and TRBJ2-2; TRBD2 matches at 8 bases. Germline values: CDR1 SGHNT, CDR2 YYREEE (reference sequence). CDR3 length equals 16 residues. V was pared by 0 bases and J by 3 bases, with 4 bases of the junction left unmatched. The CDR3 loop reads CASSLDGGVYTGELFF. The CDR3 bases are TGTGCCAGCAGCTTGGACGGGGGGGTTTACACCGGGGAGCTGTTTTTT.